This TCR beta chain was obtained from a study of T cells in Graves' hyperthyroidism and ophthalmopathy. Study-level points and caveats: Blood samples included most of the expanded thyroid clonotypes exceeding 0.001.

Amplification targeted TCR beta CDR3 regions from RNA transcripts. The HTBI primer set drove a first-round RT-PCR of the TCR CDR3. TCRdb independently ran MiXCR on the multiplex PCR reads; one entry per CDR3 protein. The sample lists hundreds of thousands of distinct CDR3 sequences, roughly 15% occurring once. This clonotype occurred a few times. What it recognizes is unknown. The V end lost 1 base, the J end lost 5 bases, and 9 bases lay between the germline ends. The CDR3 runs to 13 residues. Germline V gene sequence: CDR1 MDHEN, CDR2 SYDVKM. The TCR was taken from a woman between 40 and 50 years old with Graves' ophthalmopathy. The sequenced sample consisted of blood. The chain joins TRBV28 to TRBJ2-7; the D gene is possibly TRBD1 (6 bases). The CDR3 DNA is TGTGCCAGCAGTTTATCAGGGGCGGACGAGCAGTACTTC. This translates into CASSLSGADEQYF.